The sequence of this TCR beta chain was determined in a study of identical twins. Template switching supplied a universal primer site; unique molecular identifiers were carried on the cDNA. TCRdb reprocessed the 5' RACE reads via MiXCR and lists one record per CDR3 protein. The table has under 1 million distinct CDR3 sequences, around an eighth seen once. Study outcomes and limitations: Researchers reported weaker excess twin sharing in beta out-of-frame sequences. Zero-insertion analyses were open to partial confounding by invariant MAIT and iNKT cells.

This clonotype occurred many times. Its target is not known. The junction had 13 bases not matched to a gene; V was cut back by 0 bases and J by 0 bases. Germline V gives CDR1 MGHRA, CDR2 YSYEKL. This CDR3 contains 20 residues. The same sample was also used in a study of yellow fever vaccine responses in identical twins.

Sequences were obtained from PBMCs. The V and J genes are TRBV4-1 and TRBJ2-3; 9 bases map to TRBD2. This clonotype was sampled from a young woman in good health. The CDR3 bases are TGCGCCAGCAGCCAAGAGAGTAGCGGGAGCCCCTGGAAAAGCACAGATACGCAGTATTTT. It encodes CASSQESSGSPWKSTDTQYF.